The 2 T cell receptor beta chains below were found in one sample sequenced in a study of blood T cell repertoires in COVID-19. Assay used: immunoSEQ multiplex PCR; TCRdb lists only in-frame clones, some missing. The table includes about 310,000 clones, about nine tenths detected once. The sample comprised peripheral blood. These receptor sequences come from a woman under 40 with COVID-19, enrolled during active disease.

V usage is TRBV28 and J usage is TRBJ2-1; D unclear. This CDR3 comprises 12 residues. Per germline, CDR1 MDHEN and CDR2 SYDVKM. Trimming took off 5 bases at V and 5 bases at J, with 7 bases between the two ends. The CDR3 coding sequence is TGTGCCAGCAGTCAGATCGACAATGAGCAGTTCTTC. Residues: CASSQIDNEQFF.

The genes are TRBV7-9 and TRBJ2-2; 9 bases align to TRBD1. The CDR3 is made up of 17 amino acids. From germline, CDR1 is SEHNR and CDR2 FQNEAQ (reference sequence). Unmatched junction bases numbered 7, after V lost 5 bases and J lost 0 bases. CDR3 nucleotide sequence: TGTGCCAGCAGCACAGGACAGGGGCGATCGAACACCGGGGAGCTGTTTTTT. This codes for CASSTGQGRSNTGELFF.